The T cell receptor (beta chain) under discussion was sequenced for a study of low-dose radiotherapy and immunotherapy resistance in tumors. Study summary: A dose of 0.5 Gy per fraction was delivered to Cohort 1 every 2 weeks, for a total of 6.5 Gy. Over 26 weeks, cohort 2 got 1 Gy every two weeks, reaching 13 Gy.

Time point indicated: before trial treatment. As a condition of eligibility, patients had advanced solid tumors lacking tumor-infiltrating lymphocytes. In this sample, this clonotype turned up many times. Looked up from germline, CDR1 is DFQATT and CDR2 is SNEGSKA (reference sequence). The CDR3 sequence is 15 residues long. With V trimmed by 1 base and J by 1 base, 3 bases remained unmatched. Both a constant-region primer and a V-primer adapter served to amplify TCRs across 20 PCR cycles. TCRdb passed the reads through MiXCR, listing each CDR3 protein once. The table records about 47,000 distinct CDR3 sequences, roughly 10% of them present only once.

The sample here was PBMCs, taken before treatment. J is TRBJ2-4 and V is TRBV20-1, with 8 bases identical to TRBD2. The TCR was taken from a female donor with ovarian cancer. In nucleotides, the CDR3 is TGCAGTGCTAGAGCGGGGGGGATGGCCAAAAACATTCAGTACTTC. Its protein is CSARAGGMAKNIQYF.